A single count supports the clone carrying this TCR beta chain. The target antigen is unknown. V was pared by 3 bases and J by 5 bases, with 10 bases between. Germline V gene data show CDR1 as KGHSH and CDR2 as LQKENI. The CDR3 has 13 amino acids. This sample is part of a study of T cell repertoires in ileal Crohn's disease. Background on the study: Median disease duration was nearly eight years; about 37% smoked at surgery. Study results and caveats: Compared with CD4 T cells, sorted CD8 cells carried more expanded clones. Endoscopic recurrence occurred in every patient whose clonality exceeded 26.8%.

The time point is: neoterminal ileum biopsy at postoperative endoscopy, about 6 months after surgery. TCRB immunosequencing input was 400 to 650 nanograms of biopsy DNA per sample. The repertoire was sequenced with immunoSEQ multiplex PCR; TCRdb's copy has only in-frame clones and lacks some. The sample includes 13,000 or so clones, around 83% of them seen just once. This clonotype originated in an adult with Crohn's disease. The chain has TRBV18 and TRBJ2-5, with D perhaps TRBD2 (6 bases). The sample consisted of ileal tissue. CDR3 protein: CASSPTGDETQYF. The CDR3 nucleotides read TGTGCCAGCTCACCTACGGGAGATGAGACCCAGTACTTC.